The clone carrying this T cell receptor (beta chain) was counted many times. Its target is unknown. The sample is drawn from a study of CD8 T cells in ankylosing spondylitis. Study-wide points: Prior work had noted some motif variants in reactive arthritis blood and synovial fluid. The study looked at matched synovial fluid samples from ankylosing spondylitis patients. Disease-linked clones were reported to be significantly enriched there. Blood from ankylosing spondylitis patients appeared to carry a characteristic roughly eight-variant TCR beta motif.

Scientists made TCR beta libraries using quantitative 5'-RACE with molecular barcodes. TCRdb analysed the 5' RACE reads with MiXCR anew, one entry per CDR3 protein. The repertoire holds roughly 250,000 distinct CDR3 sequences, with around 9.2% as singletons. With 4 bases removed from V and 6 bases from J, the gap between germline ends came to 15 bases. The CDR3 runs 14 residues. This rearrangement joins TRBV12-3 or TRBV12-4 to TRBJ1-1, with D possibly being TRBD1 (6 bases). This TCR derives from a male donor with ankylosing spondylitis or in good health (not recorded which). Sequenced input: blood, either unsorted or a sorted T cell fraction (not recorded which). CDR3 loop: CASSSGQSGSEAFF. The CDR3 DNA reads as TGTGCCAGCAGTTCAGGACAGTCAGGGTCTGAAGCTTTCTTT.